This TCR beta chain came from a study of blood T cell repertoires in COVID-19. Study-wide context: Samples of COVID-19 (acute and convalescent) were obtained from the United States, Italy and Spain. Sources were T cells, B-cell-depleted T cells, or PBMCs; the material itself was cDNA or gDNA.

Cohorts were assigned according to the clinical history that participants reported. Cohort 3 donors were reported recovered after two negative PCRs, clearance, or symptom resolution. Profiling relied on immunoSEQ multiplex PCR, and the TCRdb table lists in-frame clones only, not all of them. The sample has over 250,000 clones, over 75% seen once. Germline lookup yields CDR1 SNHLY and CDR2 FYNNEI. V gave up 6 bases and J gave up 5 bases; unmatched junction bases: 3. The length of the CDR3 is 14 residues. The sample comprised PBMCs or T cells enriched from blood (not recorded which). The clonotype comes from a woman aged 25-40 years who had recovered from COVID-19. The gene calls are TRBV2 and TRBJ1-5; TRBD1 agrees at 11 bases. CDR3 region: CASSGTGGHQPQHF. The DNA of the CDR3 is TGTGCCAGCAGCGGGACAGGGGGACATCAGCCCCAGCATTTT.